The 18 T cell receptor beta chains below all came from one sample that was sequenced in a study of blood T cell repertoires in COVID-19. Libraries were prepared by immunoSEQ multiplex PCR; TCRdb keeps only in-frame clonotypes and omits some of them. The top ten hold 3.8% of the sample, which has approximately 120,000 clones, 81% seen once. The source material was peripheral blood. Receptors originate from a woman in her 50s with acute or convalescent COVID-19.

V usage is TRBV4-2 and J usage is TRBJ2-5; 9 positions match TRBD1. Germline-derived CDR1 and CDR2 are LGHNA and YNFKEQ. This CDR3 is built from 15 residues. J gave up 5 bases and V 5 bases, and 9 bases lay outside the gene matches. The CDR3 nucleotides are TGTGCCAGCAGCGAACAACAGGGGGCTGTGGAGACCCAGTACTTC. Amino acid sequence: CASSEQQGAVETQYF.

This clone was counted only a few times. CDR3: CASSLTGTGSSPLHF. The CDR3 bases are TGTGCCAGCAGCTTAACCGGGACAGGGAGTTCACCCCTCCACTTT. The genes are TRBV11-3 and TRBJ1-6, with 9 bases fitting TRBD1. Unmatched junction bases numbered 5, after V lost 2 bases and J lost 9 bases. This CDR3 has 15 amino acids. Germline V gives CDR1 SGHNT, CDR2 YENEEA.

V gene TRBV5-1 combines with J gene TRBJ2-3; TRBD1 matches at 10 bases. Unmatched junction bases numbered 9, after V lost 5 bases and J lost 6 bases. The CDR3 loop spans 15 amino acids. Germline assignment: CDR1 SGHRS and CDR2 YFSETQ. This CDR3 is CASSSHGTGDDTQYF. The CDR3 DNA follows: TGCGCCAGCAGTTCCCACGGGACAGGGGACGATACGCAGTATTTT.

The chain is built from TRBV4-2 and TRBJ2-3; 8 bases line up with TRBD2. This CDR3 region has 16 residues. CDR1 is LGHNA, CDR2 YNFKEQ, per germline. Losses at the gene ends were 0 bases for V and 4 bases for J; bases not matched to a gene: 6. CDR3 region: CASSQDRGSGADTQYF. CDR3 nucleotide sequence: TGTGCCAGCAGCCAAGATCGCGGTAGCGGGGCAGATACGCAGTATTTT.

V usage is TRBV30 and J usage is TRBJ2-1; TRBD2 matches at 12 bases. The J segment lost 4 bases and the V segment lost 7 bases, leaving 5 bases of the junction unmatched. In germline, CDR1 is GTSNPN, CDR2 SVGIG (reference sequence). The CDR3 runs 14 residues. The CDR3 loop reads CAFQTSGSYNEQFF. CDR3 nucleotide sequence: TGTGCCTTCCAGACTAGCGGGAGTTACAATGAGCAGTTCTTC.

The rearrangement uses TRBV9 and TRBJ1-1; D gene uncertain. The V end lost 2 bases, the J end lost 2 bases, and 10 bases lay between the germline ends. Germline V gene data show CDR1 as SGDLS and CDR2 as YYNGEE. This CDR3 region has 14 residues. The CDR3 DNA sequence: TGTGCCAGCAGCGTTTCGGGGAGTAACACTGAAGCTTTCTTT. Its translation is CASSVSGSNTEAFF.

This clone appeared a single time. This chain links TRBV18 with TRBJ2-7; no definite D call. This CDR3 comprises 14 residues. Trimming shortened V by 5 bases and J by 3 bases, and 14 bases separated the two germline ends. CDR1 KGHSH and CDR2 LQKENI come from the germline V gene. CDR3 sequence (DNA): TGTGCCAGCTCATCTACCGGGTTGGTCTACGAGCAGTACTTC. It encodes CASSSTGLVYEQYF.

The chain is built from TRBV27 and TRBJ2-3; possibly TRBD1 for D (5 bases). The ends were cut back, 5 bases at V and 6 bases at J, with 12 bases in the middle. This CDR3 contains 13 residues. Germline lookup yields CDR1 MNHEY and CDR2 SMNVEV (reference sequence). CDR3: CASSPSRADTQYF. The CDR3 DNA sequence: TGTGCCAGCAGTCCGTCCAGGGCTGATACGCAGTATTTT.

This chain uses TRBV29-1 with TRBJ2-1; D may be TRBD1 (7 bases). Trimming cost V 6 bases and J 9 bases, with 24 bases left between them. This CDR3 region has 15 residues. Germline V CDR1 and CDR2: SQVTM, ANQGSEA. CDR3: CSVAGWTGRQGEQFF. The DNA of the CDR3 is TGCAGCGTCGCGGGGTGGACAGGTCGTCAAGGTGAGCAGTTCTTC.

CDR3 sequence (DNA): TGCGCCAGCAGCAGAGAAACAGGGGTAGACAATGAGCAGTTCTTC. It is translated as CASSRETGVDNEQFF. The chain uses TRBV5-1 and TRBJ2-1; TRBD1 matches at 7 bases. Unmatched junction bases numbered 9, after V lost 4 bases and J lost 5 bases. Germline assignment: CDR1 SGHRS and CDR2 YFSETQ. The CDR3 contains 15 residues.

The chain combines TRBV7-9 with TRBJ1-2, with TRBD1 as a possible D gene (6 bases). Trimming stripped 10 bases from V and 6 bases from J, with 21 bases between. The CDR3 is 14 amino acids. CDR1 is SEHNR, CDR2 FQNEAQ, per germline (reference sequence). The CDR3 DNA sequence: TGTGCCACTAAAGTGGGGGGGGCCATGCATGGCTACACCTTC. Translated, it gives CATKVGGAMHGYTF.

This chain joins TRBV18 and TRBJ1-4, with unresolved D. Germline V gives CDR1 KGHSH, CDR2 LQKENI. The V end was cut by 3 bases, the J end by 8 bases, with 13 bases between. This CDR3 comprises 14 residues. The CDR3 here is CASSPNRGDEKLFF. The DNA for the CDR3 is TGTGCCAGCTCACCGAATCGAGGAGACGAAAAACTGTTTTTT.

This chain joins TRBV19 and TRBJ2-2, with unresolved D. V lost 7 bases and J lost 0, with 15 bases in between. The CDR3 consists of 16 residues. Germline V gene sequence: CDR1 LNHDA, CDR2 SQIVND (reference sequence). Here the CDR3 reads CASKYRPASNTGELFF. CDR3 DNA: TGTGCCAGTAAATACAGACCGGCCTCGAACACCGGGGAGCTGTTTTTT.

This chain uses TRBV18 with TRBJ2-5; TRBD2 might be the D (6 bases). The germline V gene encodes CDR1 KGHSH and CDR2 LQKENI. Trimming left V 4 bases short and J 5 bases short, with 17 bases between. The CDR3 is 15 residues long. The CDR3 reads CASSLAVSPEETQYF. DNA of the CDR3: TGTGCCAGCTCACTAGCGGTCTCCCCGGAGGAGACCCAGTACTTC. Full variable domain (outside the CDR3, taken from reference TRBV18 and TRBJ2-5): NAGVMQNPRHLVRRRGQEARLRCSPMKGHSHVYWYRQLPEEGLKFMVYLQKENIIDESGMPKERFSAEFPKEGPSILRIQQVVRGDSAAYFCASSLAVSPEETQYFGPGTRLLVL.

The rearrangement links TRBV9 to TRBJ2-7; no definite D call. Germline CDR1 and CDR2: SGDLS and YYNGEE. V was cut by 0 bases and J by 1 base, with 8 bases left in between. This CDR3 comprises 14 residues. CDR3 in amino acids: CASSVGTVSYEQYF. CDR3 sequence (DNA): TGTGCCAGCAGCGTAGGAACTGTGTCCTACGAGCAGTACTTC.

This clone was detected a few times. The chain employs TRBV28 and TRBJ1-2; D is unclear. Trimming took 5 bases from V and 4 from J, leaving 17 bases between them. CDR3 length: 15 residues. The germline V gene encodes CDR1 MDHEN and CDR2 SYDVKM. The CDR3 region has the DNA TGTGCCAGCAGTGCCGGTATGGGGAGTATCTATGGCTACACCTTC. As protein: CASSAGMGSIYGYTF.

This sequence joins TRBV5-1 and TRBJ2-2; D possibly corresponds to TRBD1 (6 bases). Between the trimmed V and J ends, which lost 4 bases and 4 bases, there was a span of 17 bases. The CDR3 is made up of 16 amino acids. Germline V gene sequence: CDR1 SGHRS, CDR2 YFSETQ. The CDR3 nucleotides read TGCGCCAGCAGCGGGCAAACCGGGACAAGCACCGGGGAGCTGTTTTTT. As protein: CASSGQTGTSTGELFF. Using reference TRBV5-1 and TRBJ2-2 for the parts outside the CDR3, the full variable domain is KAGVTQTPRYLIKTRGQQVTLSCSPISGHRSVSWYQQTPGQGLQFLFEYFSETQRNKGNFPGRFSGRQFSNSRSEMNVSTLELGDSALYLCASSGQTGTSTGELFFGEGSRLTVL.

This chain uses TRBV5-1 with TRBJ2-7, with TRBD1 identical over 7 bases. The CDR3 spans 14 residues. Losses at the gene ends were 3 bases for V and 4 bases for J; bases not matched to a gene: 7. CDR1 and CDR2 (germline): SGHRS, YFSETQ. The CDR3, as DNA: TGCGCCAGCAGCTCTAGGGGACAGACTTACGAGCAGTACTTC. This translates into CASSSRGQTYEQYF.